A single sample is the source of the 23 T cell receptor beta chains below, sequenced in a study of shared clonotypes between healthy human individuals. Only in-frame clones appear in the TCRdb table, and some are missing; sequencing was by immunoSEQ multiplex PCR. The data contain fewer than 850,000 clones, about nine tenths of them singletons. The sample was memory CD8+ T cells from PBMCs. Subset given: CD45RO+ cells pooled with CCR7-negative TemRA cells. These receptors were obtained from a man aged 18 to 35 in good health. Some clones in this sample may be carry-over from other donors' samples.

V usage is TRBV27 and J usage is TRBJ1-1, with D maybe TRBD1 (5 bases). The CDR3 consists of 12 residues. V was cut by 5 bases and J by 7 bases, with 11 bases left in between. CDR1 and CDR2 from the germline V gene are MNHEY and SMNVEV (reference sequence). This chain's CDR3 is CASSPDSREAFF. The CDR3 nucleotides read TGTGCCAGCAGTCCAGACAGCCGTGAAGCTTTCTTT.

J is TRBJ2-3 and V is TRBV30, with TRBD1 matching 7 bases. CDR3 length equals 13 residues. Germline V CDR1 and CDR2: GTSNPN, SVGIG (reference sequence). V was clipped by 3 bases and J by 1 base; unmatched bases: 1. The CDR3 bases are TGTGCCTGGAGACAGGGGCGCACAGATACGCAGTATTTT. Protein sequence: CAWRQGRTDTQYF.

Comments on this clone: Other nucleotide sequences from this sample produce the same CDR3. The chain employs TRBV6-5 and TRBJ1-2; maybe TRBD1 (5 bases). The germline V gene has CDR1 MNHEY and CDR2 SVGAGI. CDR3 length equals 13 residues. V was clipped by 0 bases and J by 5 bases, with 7 bases between them. The CDR3 reads CASSYSPGYGYTF. In nucleotides, the CDR3 is TGTGCCAGCAGTTACTCCCCAGGGTATGGCTACACCTTC.

This chain joins TRBV7-8 and TRBJ2-1; no firm D call. This CDR3 spans 15 amino acids. Trimming pared 7 bases from V and 7 bases from J, leaving 20 bases between. The germline gives CDR1 SGHVS, CDR2 FQNEAQ. The CDR3 sequence: CASISPGFSLNEQFF. The CDR3 coding sequence is TGTGCCAGCATTTCCCCGGGCTTTAGTCTTAATGAGCAGTTCTTC.

CDR3 sequence reads: CASSQDRSYGYTF. CDR3 DNA sequence: TGCGCCAGCAGCCAAGATAGGTCCTATGGCTACACCTTC. The chain joins TRBV4-1 to TRBJ1-2; D ambiguous. The germline gives CDR1 MGHRA, CDR2 YSYEKL. CDR3 length: 13 residues. V was clipped by 0 bases and J by 4 bases, with 6 bases between them.

The table lists this clone with a count of one. This chain uses TRBV28 with TRBJ2-7; 12 bases align to TRBD2. The ends lost 4 bases at V and 6 bases at J; junction bases unmatched: 16. Germline-derived CDR1 and CDR2 are MDHEN and SYDVKM. CDR3 length equals 18 residues. Written as DNA, the CDR3 is TGTGCCAGCAGTTACGGACCTCTAGCGGGAGGGCCCCTGGGCGAGCAGTACTTC. It yields the protein CASSYGPLAGGPLGEQYF.

V is TRBV5-1 and J is TRBJ1-1; no clear D. V gave up 3 bases and J gave up 0 bases, with 6 bases separating them. Germline V gives CDR1 SGHRS, CDR2 YFSETQ. This CDR3 comprises 13 residues. The CDR3 protein is CASSSPLNTEAFF. The CDR3 bases are TGCGCCAGCAGCTCCCCCCTGAACACTGAAGCTTTCTTT.

The chain carries TRBV27 and TRBJ1-5; D perhaps matches TRBD1 (6 bases). Germline V gene data show CDR1 as MNHEY and CDR2 as SMNVEV (reference sequence). The CDR3 has 14 residues. V was cut by 8 bases and J by 1 base, with 12 bases left in between. The CDR3 region is CASGPQGSNQPQHF. In DNA form, the CDR3 reads TGTGCCAGCGGCCCCCAGGGGAGCAATCAGCCCCAGCATTTT.

This chain links TRBV15 with TRBJ2-3, with D perhaps TRBD1 or TRBD2 (6 bases each). The CDR3 totals 12 residues. V lost 5 bases, J lost 5 bases, and 8 bases lay in between. Germline CDR1 and CDR2: LNHNV and YYDKDF (reference sequence). This CDR3 is CATSGGGDTQYF. The CDR3, as DNA: TGTGCCACCAGCGGAGGGGGAGATACGCAGTATTTT.

This chain links TRBV4-1 with TRBJ1-4; no clear D gene. Looked up from germline, CDR1 is MGHRA and CDR2 is YSYEKL. Trimming took off 0 bases at V and 3 bases at J, with 8 bases between the two ends. The CDR3 extends over 15 amino acids. CDR3 DNA: TGCGCCAGCAGCCAAGAAGGGCAATCTAATGAAAAACTGTTTTTT. It specifies CASSQEGQSNEKLFF.

This chain uses TRBV2 with TRBJ2-7, with 7 bases aligning to TRBD2. Trimming cost V 7 bases and J 1 base; bases outside gene matches: 13. CDR1 is SNHLY, CDR2 FYNNEI, per germline. There are 16 residues in the CDR3. The CDR3 sequence is CASKRSGTPDSYEQYF. In nucleotides, the CDR3 is TGTGCCAGCAAAAGAAGCGGGACTCCCGATTCCTACGAGCAGTACTTC. The full variable domain, with the rest looked up from reference TRBV2 and TRBJ2-7, is EPEVTQTPSHQVTQMGQEVILRCVPISNHLYFYWYRQILGQKVEFLVSFYNNEISEKSEIFDDQFSVERPDGSNFTLKIRSTKLEDSAMYFCASKRSGTPDSYEQYFGPGTRLTVT.

This chain connects TRBV5-1 to TRBJ1-3; D gene unclear. Germline loops: CDR1 SGHRS, CDR2 YFSETQ. Trimming pared 0 bases from V and 0 bases from J, leaving 10 bases between. The CDR3 is made up of 16 amino acids. The CDR3 region is CASSLERVDSGNTIYF. For the CDR3, the DNA is TGCGCCAGCAGCTTGGAACGTGTGGACTCTGGAAACACCATATATTTT.

This clone has just a few counts. V and J are TRBV28 and TRBJ2-7; 9 bases map to TRBD2. CDR1 is MDHEN and CDR2 is SYDVKM in the germline V gene. There are 16 residues in the CDR3. Trimming removed 8 bases from V and 2 bases from J; junction bases left unmatched: 13. For the CDR3, the DNA is TGTGCCAGCGGATTAGCGGGAGAGATAAGGGCCTACGAGCAGTACTTC. This sequence encodes CASGLAGEIRAYEQYF.

This clone was recorded only once. The J gene is TRBJ1-5, the V gene TRBV19; unclear D gene. The CDR3 loop spans 15 amino acids. Trimming cost V 9 bases and J 4 bases, with 19 bases left between them. The germline gives CDR1 LNHDA, CDR2 SQIVND (reference sequence). Here the CDR3 reads CASSVAGYVNQPQHF. CDR3 DNA: TGTGCCAGCAGTGTAGCCGGGTACGTGAATCAGCCCCAGCATTTT.

The chain links TRBV11-2 to TRBJ1-2; a weak D match, TRBD1 (6 bases). Germline V CDR1 and CDR2: SGHAT, FQNNGV. The CDR3 extends over 13 amino acids. Trimming took off 0 bases at V and 6 bases at J, with 8 bases between the two ends. CDR3 sequence reads: CASSLDRGDGYTF. CDR3 bases: TGTGCCAGCAGCTTAGACAGGGGCGATGGCTACACCTTC.

The chain employs TRBV21-1 and TRBJ2-1. TRBV21-1 represents a pseudogene. The CDR3 has 16 residues. The CDR3 region has the DNA TGTGCCAGCAGCATCCGGACCGCCTACTCCTACAATGAGCAGTTCTTC. Amino acids: CASSIRTAYSYNEQFF.

Here the CDR3 DNA reads TGTGCCAGCAGCGGTATGGGGTCAGGCTATGGCTACACCTTC. Amino acids: CASSGMGSGYGYTF. The J gene is TRBJ1-2, the V gene TRBV7-9; D is unclear. The CDR3 is 14 amino acids. Trimming pared 5 bases from V and 4 bases from J, leaving 14 bases between. Germline loops: CDR1 SEHNR, CDR2 FQNEAQ (reference sequence).

The rearrangement links TRBV30 to TRBJ2-2; TRBD1 or TRBD2 may be the D gene (5 bases each). Germline CDR1 and CDR2: GTSNPN and SVGIG (reference sequence). The V gene lost 0 bases and the J gene lost 10 bases, with 6 bases spanning the gap. The CDR3 sequence is 11 residues long. CDR3 amino acids: CAWSVGVELFF. The CDR3 DNA follows: TGTGCCTGGAGTGTGGGGGTGGAGCTGTTTTTT.

The V call is TRBV28, the J call TRBJ2-7; TRBD2 might be the D (7 bases). V was shortened by 5 bases and J by 3 bases, with 17 bases between the two germline ends. This CDR3 contains 15 residues. CDR1 is MDHEN, CDR2 SYDVKM, per germline. The CDR3 spells CASSGGASGLYEQYF. In DNA form, the CDR3 reads TGTGCCAGCAGTGGGGGGGCTAGCGGCCTCTACGAGCAGTACTTC.

The sample holds a few counts of this clone. J is TRBJ1-1 and V is TRBV28; D unclear. Germline CDR1 is MDHEN and CDR2 is SYDVKM. V shed 2 bases and J shed 6 bases, with 10 bases lying between them. CDR3 length: 13 amino acids. DNA for the CDR3: TGTGCCAGCAGTTTAAACCGGGAAGCTGAAGCTTTCTTT. Protein sequence: CASSLNREAEAFF.

This clone has just a few counts. V usage is TRBV7-9 and J usage is TRBJ2-7, with D possibly called TRBD1 or TRBD2 (5 bases each). V gave up 5 bases and J gave up 2 bases, with 13 bases separating them. The germline CDR1 and CDR2 sequences are SEHNR and FQNEAQ (reference sequence). This CDR3 contains 14 residues. The CDR3 DNA sequence: TGTGCCAGCAGCCCCCGGGACCAGACCTACGAGCAGTACTTC. It encodes CASSPRDQTYEQYF.

CDR3 in DNA: TGTGCCAGCAACTATGCGGGACAGGGAAGCCACGAGCAGTACTTC. The encoded protein is CASNYAGQGSHEQYF. This chain joins TRBV7-9 and TRBJ2-7; 9 bases are a match to TRBD1. The ends lost 7 bases at V and 5 bases at J; junction bases unmatched: 12. The CDR3 has 15 amino acids. Germline V gene data show CDR1 as SEHNR and CDR2 as FQNEAQ (reference sequence).

The rearrangement uses TRBV28 and TRBJ2-1; either TRBD1 or TRBD2 may fit D (6 bases each). The CDR3 is 11 residues long. V lost 3 bases and J lost 15, with 12 bases in between. Germline-derived CDR1 and CDR2 are MDHEN and SYDVKM. The CDR3 DNA is TGTGCCAGCAGTTTTCGGGGGCTATTGTTCTTC. Protein product: CASSFRGLLFF.